Listed here are 24 T cell receptor beta chains from one sample, sequenced in a study of brain T cells in children with intractable seizures. The data were produced by immunoSEQ multiplex PCR, yet TCRdb's version contains in-frame clones alone and is incomplete. This table holds around 340,000 clones, 93% found once. Regarding time point: blood from clinic visit 5 months post-surgery; TSC patient then seizure free. The source was peripheral blood, collected approximately 5 months after surgery. These receptor sequences come from a boy under two years old with tuberous sclerosis and intractable seizures.

The rearrangement links TRBV19 to TRBJ1-6, with 7 bases that match TRBD1. After removal of 7 bases from V and 5 bases from J, the junction contained 2 bases not matched to a gene. Germline CDR1 LNHDA, CDR2 SQIVND (reference sequence). The CDR3 covers 13 residues. CDR3 sequence (DNA): TGTGCCAGTATGACAGGGAATAATTCACCCCTCCACTTT. It yields the protein CASMTGNNSPLHF. The variable domain in full, with the rest retrieved from reference TRBV19 and TRBJ1-6, is DGGITQSPKYLFRKEGQNVTLSCEQNLNHDAMYWYRQDPGQGLRLIYYSQIVNDFQKGDIAEGYSVSREKKESFPLTVTSAQKNPTAFYLCASMTGNNSPLHFGNGTRLTVT.

This chain joins TRBV27 and TRBJ2-1, with TRBD2 matching 11 bases. Germline lookup yields CDR1 MNHEY and CDR2 SMNVEV (reference sequence). The CDR3 runs 16 residues. The V gene end was trimmed by 7 bases and the J gene end by 4 bases; junction bases not matched to a gene: 9. The CDR3 sequence is CASTKTSGASYNEQFF. Written as DNA, the CDR3 is TGTGCCAGCACTAAGACTAGCGGGGCGTCTTACAATGAGCAGTTCTTC.

This clone was counted only a few times. The rearrangement joins TRBV5-1 to TRBJ2-7, with a weak D call TRBD1 (6 bases). Trimming pared 3 bases from V and 0 bases from J, leaving 16 bases between. Germline CDR1 is SGHRS and CDR2 is YFSETQ. The CDR3 consists of 16 residues. CDR3 in DNA: TGCGCCAGCAGCTCAGGCCCAGGGGCCGCCTCCTACGAGCAGTACTTC. Translated: CASSSGPGAASYEQYF.

The V call is TRBV28, the J call TRBJ2-5, with D perhaps matching TRBD1 (5 bases). Trimming removed 9 bases at V and 4 bases at J, with 12 bases between. The CDR3 is 12 residues long. The V gene's germline CDR1 is MDHEN and CDR2 SYDVKM. CDR3 protein: CASTNTGETQYF. The CDR3 coding sequence is TGTGCCAGTACAAATACAGGAGAGACCCAGTACTTC.

This clone was detected only a few times. V usage is TRBV2 and J usage is TRBJ1-6; the match to TRBD1 covers 7 bases. Germline loops: CDR1 SNHLY, CDR2 FYNNEI. The V segment lost 5 bases and the J segment 10 bases; nucleotides outside the gene matches: 17. The CDR3 length is 17 residues. The CDR3 coding sequence is TGTGCCAGCAGTCAGTCGTTGGCGACAGGGTGGTTATCACCCCTCCACTTT. It codes for CASSQSLATGWLSPLHF.

The rearrangement joins TRBV18 to TRBJ2-7; D remains unclear. Germline-derived CDR1 and CDR2 are KGHSH and LQKENI. CDR3 size: 12 residues. V dropped 6 bases and J dropped 2 bases, with 8 bases sitting between them. The CDR3 sequence: CASSLFPYEQYF. The CDR3 DNA follows: TGTGCCAGCTCCCTATTCCCCTACGAGCAGTACTTC.

The chain joins TRBV10-3 to TRBJ2-3; 11 bases align to TRBD2. This CDR3 is built from 14 residues. The germline V gene encodes CDR1 ENHRY and CDR2 SYGVKD. Germline trimming cut 2 bases from V and 5 bases from J; bases unmatched to any gene: 0. CDR3: CAISEGLAGDTQYF. The CDR3 DNA reads as TGTGCCATCAGTGAGGGACTAGCGGGAGATACGCAGTATTTT.

The chain has TRBV15 and TRBJ1-2; 8 nucleotides match TRBD1. V gave up 0 bases and J gave up 7 bases; unmatched junction bases: 4. CDR1 is LNHNV and CDR2 is YYDKDF in the germline V gene (reference sequence). The CDR3 has 14 residues. CDR3 in DNA: TGTGCCACCAGCAGAGAGGACAGGGTTTCTGGCTACACCTTC. This encodes CATSREDRVSGYTF.

V usage is TRBV19 and J usage is TRBJ1-1; D gene unclear. Germline assignment: CDR1 LNHDA and CDR2 SQIVND (reference sequence). V gave up 4 bases and J gave up 0 bases, with 12 bases separating them. The CDR3 is 15 residues long. The CDR3 bases are TGTGCCAGTAGTAGGTCACCGACGATGAACACTGAAGCTTTCTTT. As protein: CASSRSPTMNTEAFF.

The J gene is TRBJ1-2, the V gene TRBV19, with D hard to call. CDR3 length: 15 amino acids. Germline assignment: CDR1 LNHDA and CDR2 SQIVND (reference sequence). V was shortened by 3 bases and J by 2 bases, with 13 bases between the two germline ends. The CDR3, as DNA: TGTGCCAGTAGTATTCCGGGCAGTAAGAACTATGGCTACACCTTC. It is translated as CASSIPGSKNYGYTF.

The J gene is TRBJ1-6, the V gene TRBV6-6; D is unclear. There are 14 residues in the CDR3. In germline, CDR1 is MNHNY, CDR2 SVGAGI (reference sequence). V was clipped by 8 bases and J by 5 bases, with 13 bases between them. CDR3 nucleotides: TGTGCCAGCTTCCACCATCCTAATAATTCACCCCTCCACTTT. Protein: CASFHHPNNSPLHF.

This clone was found once. This rearrangement joins TRBV2 to TRBJ1-5; D is possibly TRBD1 (5 bases). CDR1 is SNHLY, CDR2 FYNNEI, per germline. Between the trimmed V and J ends, which lost 6 bases and 5 bases, there was a span of 17 bases. The length of the CDR3 is 15 residues. The CDR3 nucleotides are TGTGCCAGCAGGAAGGATGGGGCAAGAGATCAGCCCCAGCATTTT. Translation gives CASRKDGARDQPQHF.

The chain uses TRBV27 and TRBJ2-1; possibly TRBD2 for D (5 bases). This CDR3 spans 19 amino acids. Germline loops: CDR1 MNHEY, CDR2 SMNVEV (reference sequence). V lost 2 bases, J lost 1 base, and 21 bases lay in between. CDR3 amino acids: CASSLGPVRGKASYNEQFF. In nucleotides, the CDR3 is TGTGCCAGCAGTTTAGGCCCCGTTCGAGGGAAGGCGTCCTACAATGAGCAGTTCTTC.

The rearrangement joins TRBV21-1 to TRBJ2-7; TRBD1, the D gene given by the table, was not confirmed from the DNA. TRBV21-1 is described as a pseudogene. CDR3 length: 14 amino acids. CDR3 sequence: CASSKGAGNYEQYF. In nucleotides, the CDR3 is TGTGCCAGCAGCAAAGGGGCAGGGAACTACGAGCAGTACTTC.

This clone was seen a single time. V usage is TRBV6-5 and J usage is TRBJ2-1; 10 nucleotides line up with TRBD2. There are 15 residues in the CDR3. Looked up from germline, CDR1 is MNHEY and CDR2 is SVGAGI. After removal of 2 bases from V and 3 bases from J, the junction contained 1 base not matched to a gene. The CDR3 DNA reads TGTGCCAGCAGTTACGGACTAGCGGACTACAATGAGCAGTTCTTC. Amino acid sequence: CASSYGLADYNEQFF.

This clone was observed once. V is TRBV6-1 and J is TRBJ1-1; D is unresolved. This CDR3 is 15 amino acids long. Germline values: CDR1 MNHNS, CDR2 SASEGT. V was trimmed by 2 bases and J by 0 bases, leaving 10 bases between them. CDR3 protein: CASSEPIKVNTEAFF. DNA for the CDR3: TGTGCCAGCAGTGAACCTATAAAGGTGAACACTGAAGCTTTCTTT.

The CDR3 protein is CASSYQASGVKTQYF. In DNA form, the CDR3 reads TGTGCCAGCAGTTACCAGGCTAGCGGGGTAAAGACCCAGTACTTC. The chain carries TRBV6-5 and TRBJ2-5; 9 bases agree with TRBD2. CDR1 MNHEY and CDR2 SVGAGI come from the germline V gene. The ends lost 2 bases at V and 6 bases at J; junction bases unmatched: 7. The CDR3 has 15 residues.

The gene calls are TRBV7-3 and TRBJ1-1; D gene unclear. Trimming left V 8 bases short and J 1 base short, with 11 bases between. CDR3 length equals 13 residues. Germline V gives CDR1 SGHTA, CDR2 FQGTGA. CDR3 loop: CASSPEGNTEAFF. The CDR3 region has the DNA TGTGCCAGCTCCCCGGAAGGGAACACTGAAGCTTTCTTT.

V and J are TRBV5-4 and TRBJ2-5; a weak D match, TRBD2 (8 bases). Trimming stripped 4 bases from V and 4 bases from J, with 17 bases between. The CDR3 has 15 residues. The germline V gene has CDR1 SGHNT and CDR2 YYREEE (reference sequence). CDR3 sequence: CASSPGGGGGETQYF. For the CDR3, the DNA is TGTGCCAGCAGCCCGGGAGGGGGCGGCGGAGAGACCCAGTACTTC.

The chain employs TRBV18 and TRBJ1-2; no clear D gene. The length of the CDR3 is 12 residues. Germline-derived CDR1 and CDR2 are KGHSH and LQKENI. Trimming shortened V by 3 bases and J by 7 bases, and 9 bases separated the two germline ends. CDR3 nucleotide sequence: TGTGCCAGCTCACCGACGGTTTCTGGCTACACCTTC. Translation: CASSPTVSGYTF.

The J gene is TRBJ2-1, the V gene TRBV19; 7 bases align to TRBD1. The CDR3 sequence is 16 residues long. The germline V gene has CDR1 LNHDA and CDR2 SQIVND (reference sequence). The V and J ends lost 5 bases and 3 bases, in that order; junction bases with no gene match: 10. The CDR3 nucleotides read TGTGCCAGTAGTCTTAAACTCCGGGACAGCTACAATGAGCAGTTCTTC. Translation: CASSLKLRDSYNEQFF.

Details on this clone: An end of the junction does not agree with germline; a read error may underlie this. The V call is TRBV5-3, the J call TRBJ1-2, with 9 nucleotides matching TRBD1. TRBV5-3 is designated an ORF whose function remains uncertain. The CDR3 runs 13 residues. DNA for the CDR3: TGTGCCAGAAGCAAACCGGACAGGGGCTATCCTTTATTC. Its translation is CARSKPDRGYPLF.

The chain combines TRBV28 with TRBJ2-3; TRBD1 agrees at 7 bases. Germline-derived CDR1 and CDR2 are MDHEN and SYDVKM. This CDR3 has 15 amino acids. Trimming cost V 2 bases and J 3 bases; bases outside gene matches: 5. CDR3 nucleotide sequence: TGTGCCAGCAGTTTAAGGTACAGGGGAACAGATACGCAGTATTTT. Protein: CASSLRYRGTDTQYF.

V is TRBV20-1 and J is TRBJ2-5, with D maybe TRBD1 (6 bases). This CDR3 has 14 residues. V lost 4 bases to trimming and J lost 4 bases, with 16 bases between them. Germline CDR1 is DFQATT and CDR2 is SNEGSKA (reference sequence). The CDR3 DNA sequence: TGCAGTGCTACTGACTTGGGGGCTGGAGAGACCCAGTACTTC. Protein: CSATDLGAGETQYF.